This TCR beta chain was retrieved from a study of blood T cell repertoires in COVID-19. This clone was seen a few times. The germline CDR1 and CDR2 sequences are SGHVS and FQNEAQ. This CDR3 is 15 amino acids long. Trimming shortened V by 4 bases and J by 6 bases, and 16 bases separated the two germline ends. In the source study's methods: Estimated nucleated cell counts came from reference gene primer amplification. Clones were read by immunoSEQ multiplex PCR, and TCRdb kept only the in-frame ones, dropping some. That table gives V, J and clone size, and the DNA gave D and trimming. The sample lists around 380,000 clones; more than 75% were seen once.

The chain employs TRBV7-8 and TRBJ1-5, with a weak D call TRBD1 (5 bases). The TCR sequence derives from a human donor with acute or convalescent COVID-19. The donor label of this sample is uncertain. The sequenced material came from peripheral blood. The CDR3 spells CASSYTTEVSQPQHF. CDR3 coding DNA: TGTGCCAGCAGCTATACGACAGAAGTGAGTCAGCCCCAGCATTTT.